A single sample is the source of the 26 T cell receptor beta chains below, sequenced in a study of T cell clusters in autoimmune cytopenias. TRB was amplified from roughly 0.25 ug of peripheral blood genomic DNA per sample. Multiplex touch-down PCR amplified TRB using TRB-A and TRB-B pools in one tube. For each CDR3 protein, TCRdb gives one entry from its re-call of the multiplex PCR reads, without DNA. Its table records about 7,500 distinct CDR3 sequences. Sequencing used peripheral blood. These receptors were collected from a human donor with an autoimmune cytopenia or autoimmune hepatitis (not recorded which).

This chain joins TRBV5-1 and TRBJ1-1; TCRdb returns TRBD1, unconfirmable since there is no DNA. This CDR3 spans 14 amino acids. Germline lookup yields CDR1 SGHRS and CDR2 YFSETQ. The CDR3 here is CASESSPGDTEAFF.

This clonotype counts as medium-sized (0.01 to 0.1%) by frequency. This CDR3 reads CASSLGDRGEKLFF. The chain employs TRBV5-4 and TRBJ1-4; TCRdb's D call of TRBD1 is untestable without DNA. The germline gives CDR1 SGHNT, CDR2 YYREEE (reference sequence). CDR3 length equals 14 residues. Based on the CDR3 plus reference TRBV5-4 and TRBJ1-4, the full variable domain is ETGVTQSPTHLIKTRGQQVTLRCSSQSGHNTVSWYQQALGQGPQFIFQYYREEENGRGNFPPRFSGLQFPNYSSELNVNALELDDSALYLCASSLGDRGEKLFFGSGTQLSVL.

The CDR3 region is CASSPGGVKEKLFF. The V and J genes are TRBV12-3 or TRBV12-4 and TRBJ1-4. The CDR3 is 14 residues long.

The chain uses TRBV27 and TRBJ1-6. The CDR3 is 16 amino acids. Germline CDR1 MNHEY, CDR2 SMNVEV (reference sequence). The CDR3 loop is CASRLRLGEPNSPLHF.

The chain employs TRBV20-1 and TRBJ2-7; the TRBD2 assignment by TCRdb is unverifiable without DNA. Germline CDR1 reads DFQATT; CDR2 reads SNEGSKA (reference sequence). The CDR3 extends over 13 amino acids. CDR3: CSVTEGEGLEQYF.

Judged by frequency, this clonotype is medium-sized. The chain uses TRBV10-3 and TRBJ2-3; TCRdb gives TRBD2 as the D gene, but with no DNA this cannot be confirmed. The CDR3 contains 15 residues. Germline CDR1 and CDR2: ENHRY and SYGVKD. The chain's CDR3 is CAISESRARGDTQYF.

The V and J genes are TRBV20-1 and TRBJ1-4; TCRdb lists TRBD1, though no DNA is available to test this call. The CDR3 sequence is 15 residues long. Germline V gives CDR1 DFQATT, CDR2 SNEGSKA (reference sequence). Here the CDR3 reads CSANGRRVTNEKLFF.

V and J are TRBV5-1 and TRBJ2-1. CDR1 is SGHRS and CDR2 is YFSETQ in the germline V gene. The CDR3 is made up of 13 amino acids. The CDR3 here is CASSLATYNEQFF. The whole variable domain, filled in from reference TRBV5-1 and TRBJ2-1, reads KAGVTQTPRYLIKTRGQQVTLSCSPISGHRSVSWYQQTPGQGLQFLFEYFSETQRNKGNFPGRFSGRQFSNSRSEMNVSTLELGDSALYLCASSLATYNEQFFGPGTRLTVL.

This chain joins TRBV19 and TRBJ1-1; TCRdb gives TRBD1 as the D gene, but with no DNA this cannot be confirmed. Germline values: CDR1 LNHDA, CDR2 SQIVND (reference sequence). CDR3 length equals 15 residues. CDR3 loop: CASSIQGGGGTEAFF.

CDR3 loop: CASSLSLSGVNEQFF. V usage is TRBV5-1 and J usage is TRBJ2-1; TCRdb gives TRBD1 as the D gene, but with no DNA this cannot be confirmed. The CDR3 is 15 residues long. The germline V gene has CDR1 SGHRS and CDR2 YFSETQ.

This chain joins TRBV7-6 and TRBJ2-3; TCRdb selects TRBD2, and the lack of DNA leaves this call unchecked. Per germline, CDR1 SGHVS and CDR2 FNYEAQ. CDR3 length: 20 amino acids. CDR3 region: CASSLVPSGGPLASTDTQYF.

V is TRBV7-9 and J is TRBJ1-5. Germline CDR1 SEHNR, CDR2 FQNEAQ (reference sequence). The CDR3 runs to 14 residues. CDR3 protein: CASSLASGDQPQHF.

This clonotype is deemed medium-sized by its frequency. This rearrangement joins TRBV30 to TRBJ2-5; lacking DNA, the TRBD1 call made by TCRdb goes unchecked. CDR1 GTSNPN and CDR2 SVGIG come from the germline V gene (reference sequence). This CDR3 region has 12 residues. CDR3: CAWSGGEETQYF.

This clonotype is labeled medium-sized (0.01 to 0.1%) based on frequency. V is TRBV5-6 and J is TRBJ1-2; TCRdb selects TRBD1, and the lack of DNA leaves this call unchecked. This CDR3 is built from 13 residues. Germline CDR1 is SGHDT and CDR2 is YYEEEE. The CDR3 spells CASSLRGNYGYTF.

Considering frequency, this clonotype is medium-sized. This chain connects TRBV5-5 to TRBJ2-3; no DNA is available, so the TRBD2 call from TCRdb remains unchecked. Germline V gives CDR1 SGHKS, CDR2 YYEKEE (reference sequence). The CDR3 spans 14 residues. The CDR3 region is CASSLGGARDTQYF.

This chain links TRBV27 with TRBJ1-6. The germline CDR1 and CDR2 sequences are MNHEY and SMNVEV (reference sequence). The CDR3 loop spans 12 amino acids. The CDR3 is CARTGYNSPLHF.

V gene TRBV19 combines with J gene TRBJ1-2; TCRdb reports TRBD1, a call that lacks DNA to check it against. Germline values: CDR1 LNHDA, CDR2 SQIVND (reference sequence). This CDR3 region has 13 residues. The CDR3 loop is CASSIGRGRGYTF.

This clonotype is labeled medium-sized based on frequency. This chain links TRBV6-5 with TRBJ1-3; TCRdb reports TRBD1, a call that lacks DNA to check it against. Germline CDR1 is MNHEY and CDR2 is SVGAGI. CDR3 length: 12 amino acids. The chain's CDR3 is CASSEEGVTIYF.

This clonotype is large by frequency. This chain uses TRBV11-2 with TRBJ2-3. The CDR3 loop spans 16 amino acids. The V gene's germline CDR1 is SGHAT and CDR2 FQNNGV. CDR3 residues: CASSLDLGRGTDTQYF.

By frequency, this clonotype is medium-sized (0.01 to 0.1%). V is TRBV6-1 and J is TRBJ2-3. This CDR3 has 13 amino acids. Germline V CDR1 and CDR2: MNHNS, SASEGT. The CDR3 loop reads CASSPQSTDTQYF.

The CDR3 sequence: CAWGRVGKAFF. V usage is TRBV30 and J usage is TRBJ1-1; the D call of TRBD1 rests on TCRdb alone, since no DNA is present to check it. CDR3 length: 11 amino acids. From germline, CDR1 is GTSNPN and CDR2 SVGIG (reference sequence).

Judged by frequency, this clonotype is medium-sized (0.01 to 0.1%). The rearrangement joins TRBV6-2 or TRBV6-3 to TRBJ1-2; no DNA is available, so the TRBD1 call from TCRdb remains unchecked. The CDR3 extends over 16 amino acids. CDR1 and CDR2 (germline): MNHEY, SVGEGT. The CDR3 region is CASSYSTTGQEVGYTF.

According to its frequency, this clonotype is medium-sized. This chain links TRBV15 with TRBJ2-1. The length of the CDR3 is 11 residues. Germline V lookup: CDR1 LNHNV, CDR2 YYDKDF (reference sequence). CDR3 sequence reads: CATRETAEQFF.

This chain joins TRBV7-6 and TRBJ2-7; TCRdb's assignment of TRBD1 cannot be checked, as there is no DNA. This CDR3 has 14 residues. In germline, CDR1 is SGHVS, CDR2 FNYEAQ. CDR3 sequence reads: CASSPPDRDYEQYF.

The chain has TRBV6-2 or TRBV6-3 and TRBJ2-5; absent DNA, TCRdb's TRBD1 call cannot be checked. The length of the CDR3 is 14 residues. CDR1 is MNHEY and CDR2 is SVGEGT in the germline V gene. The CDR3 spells CASNPGQEMETQYF.

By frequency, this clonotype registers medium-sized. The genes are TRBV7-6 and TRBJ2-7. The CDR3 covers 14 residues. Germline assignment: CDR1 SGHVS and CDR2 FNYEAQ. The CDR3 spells CASSNYRSSYEQYF. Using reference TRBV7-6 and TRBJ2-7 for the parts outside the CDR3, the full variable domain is GAGVSQSPRYKVTKRGQDVALRCDPISGHVSLYWYRQALGQGPEFLTYFNYEAQQDKSGLPNDRFSAERPEGSISTLTIQRTEQRDSAMYRCASSNYRSSYEQYFGPGTRLTVT.